Shown below are 30 T cell receptor beta chains from a single sample sequenced in a study of spatial heterogeneity in lung cancer. Time point meaning: sample taken at primary tumor resection. One entry per CDR3 protein, called by TCRdb with MiXCR from the 5' RACE reads. The table shows some 11,000 distinct CDR3 sequences, with about 7.4% occurring only once. Points from the study as a whole: It was found that expanded intratumoral alpha and beta TCR counts tracked tumor mutation counts.

No antigens are known for them. The source was lung tumor tissue, collected at surgery. All receptors come from a female donor with early-stage non-small cell lung cancer.

This clonotype has a handful of counts. The CDR3 loop is CASSLVGGSSSYEQYF. The DNA of the CDR3 is TGTGCCAGCAGCTTAGTCGGGGGCTCCTCCTCCTACGAGCAGTACTTC. This rearrangement joins TRBV7-2 to TRBJ2-7; D is possibly TRBD1 or TRBD2 (6 bases each). This CDR3 is 16 amino acids long. Germline V lookup: CDR1 SGHTA, CDR2 FQGNSA. V lost 1 base, J lost 0 bases, and 13 bases lay in between.

The gene calls are TRBV2 and TRBJ2-1; 8 bases fit TRBD2. V dropped 3 bases and J dropped 1; count of bases not matched to a gene: 5. This CDR3 comprises 16 residues. In germline, CDR1 is SNHLY, CDR2 FYNNEI. The CDR3 loop reads CASSEPGLVSYNEQFF. The DNA for the CDR3 is TGTGCCAGCAGTGAGCCGGGACTAGTTTCCTACAATGAGCAGTTCTTC.

This clonotype was seen many times. The V and J genes are TRBV4-1 and TRBJ2-2; the D gene is possibly TRBD2 (7 bases). Germline V gene lookup returns CDR1 MGHRA and CDR2 YSYEKL. V was trimmed by 0 bases and J by 6 bases, leaving 11 bases between them. This CDR3 contains 15 residues. The CDR3: CASSQEGGTSGELFF. CDR3 nucleotide sequence: TGCGCCAGCAGCCAAGAGGGGGGGACATCCGGGGAGCTGTTTTTT.

This clonotype was detected ten times or more. This chain joins TRBV19 and TRBJ1-5; TRBD1 agrees at 9 bases. V lost 6 bases to trimming and J lost 1 base; unmatched junction nucleotides: 4. Germline CDR1 and CDR2: LNHDA and SQIVND (reference sequence). The CDR3 has 15 amino acids. CDR3 nucleotide sequence: TGTGCCAGTAGGAGGGACAGGGAAAGCAATCAGCCCCAGCATTTT. Its translation is CASRRDRESNQPQHF.

The sample holds many counts of this clonotype. The chain combines TRBV28 with TRBJ2-3; no reliable D call. This CDR3 has 13 amino acids. V was shortened by 3 bases and J by 3 bases, with 7 bases between the two germline ends. Germline V gene sequence: CDR1 MDHEN, CDR2 SYDVKM. The CDR3 protein is CASSFTDTDTQYF. The CDR3 coding sequence is TGTGCCAGCAGTTTTACGGATACAGATACGCAGTATTTT.

Many counts were recorded for this clonotype. This chain joins TRBV7-2 and TRBJ2-1; tentatively, D is TRBD2 (6 bases). Looked up from germline, CDR1 is SGHTA and CDR2 is FQGNSA. The CDR3 is 14 amino acids. With 1 base removed from V and 9 bases from J, the gap between germline ends came to 13 bases. CDR3 amino acids: CASSLDPSVVEQFF. CDR3 nucleotides: TGTGCCAGCAGCTTAGATCCTAGCGTGGTTGAGCAGTTCTTC.

This clonotype was detected only a few times. This chain connects TRBV3-1 to TRBJ1-4; possibly TRBD1 for D (6 bases). Germline lookup yields CDR1 LGHDT and CDR2 YNNKEL (reference sequence). V was cut by 4 bases and J by 7 bases, with 16 bases left in between. This CDR3 has 15 amino acids. CDR3 DNA: TGTGCCAGCAGCCTCGTTTCGGGGGGCGGTGAAAAACTGTTTTTT. This sequence encodes CASSLVSGGGEKLFF.

In this sample, this clonotype turned up many times. This chain connects TRBV4-3 to TRBJ2-4; 9 bases are shared with TRBD1. This CDR3 has 18 amino acids. Germline CDR1 is LGHNA and CDR2 is YSLEER. Unmatched junction bases numbered 7, after V lost 1 base and J lost 0 bases. For the CDR3, the DNA is TGCGCCAGCAGCCAAGCATTACAGGGGGCCGTAGCCAAAAACATTCAGTACTTC. This translates into CASSQALQGAVAKNIQYF.

There are many counts of this clonotype. The chain uses TRBV6-5 and TRBJ2-1; D is ambiguous. The V end lost 5 bases, the J end lost 15 bases, and 17 bases lay between the germline ends. Germline V gives CDR1 MNHEY, CDR2 SVGAGI. The CDR3 sequence is 12 residues long. CDR3 in DNA: TGTGCCAGCAGTCCCAACATGTTCAGTTCGTTCTTC. It specifies CASSPNMFSSFF.

This clonotype was seen many times. The V call is TRBV29-1, the J call TRBJ2-7; the D gene is possibly TRBD1 (6 bases). V was pared by 7 bases and J by 5 bases, with 18 bases between. The CDR3 is 13 residues long. Germline CDR1 SQVTM, CDR2 ANQGSEA. The CDR3 region has the DNA TGCAGCGCCCGCCCAGGGGCTACCCACGAGCAGTACTTC. Translation gives CSARPGATHEQYF.

By sample fraction, this clonotype is medium-sized (0.01 to 0.1%). This rearrangement joins TRBV3-1 to TRBJ1-6, with D uncertain. V lost 5 bases, J lost 5 bases, and 13 bases lay in between. The CDR3 has 15 residues. Germline loops: CDR1 LGHDT, CDR2 YNNKEL (reference sequence). In nucleotides, the CDR3 is TGTGCCAGCAGCGCCACCGGCGGGGATAATTCACCCCTCCACTTT. It encodes CASSATGGDNSPLHF.

This clonotype was counted many times. CDR3 sequence: CASSFGQGFGELFF. In DNA, the CDR3 is TGTGCCAGCAGCTTTGGACAGGGGTTCGGGGAGCTGTTTTTT. The V gene is TRBV9, the J gene TRBJ2-2, with 9 bases aligning to TRBD1. The CDR3 length is 14 residues. CDR1 is SGDLS and CDR2 is YYNGEE in the germline V gene. After removal of 4 bases from V and 7 bases from J, the junction contained 5 bases not matched to a gene. Full variable domain (outside the CDR3, taken from reference TRBV9 and TRBJ2-2): DSGVTQTPKHLITATGQRVTLRCSPRSGDLSVYWYQQSLDQGLQFLIQYYNGEERAKGNILERFSAQQFPDLHSELNLSSLELGDSALYFCASSFGQGFGELFFGEGSRLTVL.

By its share, this clonotype is medium-sized. The CDR3 DNA is TGTGCCAGCAGTTTGAACCAGGGCTGGGCTGGCTACACCTTC. Protein: CASSLNQGWAGYTF. The chain uses TRBV12-3 or TRBV12-4 and TRBJ1-2; a weak D match, TRBD1 (5 bases). Trimming cost V 3 bases and J 7 bases, with 15 bases left between them. The CDR3 contains 14 residues.

The rearrangement links TRBV14 to TRBJ2-7; D might be TRBD2 (5 bases). Trimming took 1 base from V and 10 from J, leaving 11 bases between them. The CDR3 extends over 12 amino acids. Germline CDR1 is SGHDN and CDR2 is FVKESK. The CDR3 sequence: CASSQAGYPQYF. CDR3 nucleotides: TGTGCCAGCAGCCAAGCGGGGTATCCTCAGTACTTC.

In this sample, this clonotype turned up many times. The chain employs TRBV29-1 and TRBJ1-4; D gene ambiguous. CDR1 and CDR2 (germline): SQVTM, ANQGSEA. The CDR3 contains 16 residues. Trimming cost V 0 bases and J 0 bases, with 11 bases left between them. The CDR3 loop is CSVEDRRDATNEKLFF. The CDR3 DNA follows: TGCAGCGTTGAAGACAGACGAGATGCAACTAATGAAAAACTGTTTTTT.

This clonotype showed up many times. This chain connects TRBV3-1 to TRBJ2-5; D gene unclear. Germline CDR1 LGHDT, CDR2 YNNKEL (reference sequence). V was shortened by 4 bases and J by 3 bases, with 3 bases between the two germline ends. The CDR3 sequence is 11 residues long. The CDR3 nucleotides are TGTGCCAGCAGCCGCAAAGAGACCCAGTACTTC. Its translation is CASSRKETQYF.

V and J are TRBV15 and TRBJ1-5; D is unresolved. CDR1 and CDR2 (germline): LNHNV, YYDKDF (reference sequence). There are 18 residues in the CDR3. The V end lost 0 bases, the J end lost 1 base, and 16 bases lay between the germline ends. The CDR3, as DNA: TGTGCCACCAGCAGAGATATTTCGAGGACGGAAAGCAATCAGCCCCAGCATTTT. Translating it yields CATSRDISRTESNQPQHF.

This clonotype was detected many times. This sequence joins TRBV13 and TRBJ2-4, with TRBD2 matching 14 bases. The V and J ends lost 2 bases and 7 bases, in that order; junction bases with no gene match: 1. This CDR3 is built from 15 residues. Germline V CDR1 and CDR2: PRHDT, FYEKMQ (reference sequence). The CDR3 DNA follows: TGTGCCAGCAGCTTACGACTAGCGGGGGGGAACATTCAGTACTTC. Translating it yields CASSLRLAGGNIQYF.

CDR3 loop: CSVDGGTGVSGELFF. As DNA, the CDR3 is TGCAGCGTTGATGGTGGGACAGGGGTGTCCGGGGAGCTGTTTTTT. The chain employs TRBV29-1 and TRBJ2-2; TRBD1 matches 10 bases. CDR3 length: 15 amino acids. Germline V gene lookup returns CDR1 SQVTM and CDR2 ANQGSEA. The V gene end was trimmed by 3 bases and the J gene end by 6 bases; junction bases not matched to a gene: 7.

This clonotype was recorded many times. The chain carries TRBV15 and TRBJ2-2, with 7 bases lining up with TRBD2. Germline values: CDR1 LNHNV, CDR2 YYDKDF (reference sequence). The CDR3 totals 17 residues. J gave up 5 bases and V 4 bases, and 13 bases lay outside the gene matches. For the CDR3, the DNA is TGTGCCACCAGCAAAGGGCGGGGGATCGATGGTACCGGGGAGCTGTTTTTT. This gives the protein CATSKGRGIDGTGELFF.

In its sample, this clonotype is medium-sized. V is TRBV7-2 and J is TRBJ1-1; D not resolved. The germline V gene has CDR1 SGHTA and CDR2 FQGNSA. V was shortened by 1 base and J by 5 bases, with 8 bases between the two germline ends. The CDR3 runs to 13 residues. CDR3 sequence: CASSLGTRTEAFF. Written as DNA, the CDR3 is TGTGCCAGCAGCTTAGGAACGAGGACTGAAGCTTTCTTT.

This clonotype was observed many times. This chain links TRBV20-1 with TRBJ2-5; a weak D match, TRBD2 (5 bases). This CDR3 is 13 amino acids long. In germline, CDR1 is DFQATT, CDR2 SNEGSKA (reference sequence). V was clipped by 6 bases and J by 1 base, with 12 bases between them. In DNA form, the CDR3 reads TGCAGTGCGGCGGACTCCCTCCAAGAGACCCAGTACTTC. It is translated as CSAADSLQETQYF.

This clonotype was seen repeatedly, ten times or more. CDR3 region: CASSPTWTGESYEQYF. CDR3 sequence (DNA): TGTGCCAGCAGTCCAACCTGGACAGGGGAATCCTACGAGCAGTACTTC. The gene calls are TRBV28 and TRBJ2-7, with TRBD1 matching over 9 bases. Trimming took 5 bases from V and 1 from J; bases not matched to a gene: 9. The CDR3 runs 16 residues. Germline loops: CDR1 MDHEN, CDR2 SYDVKM.

In this sample, this clonotype is medium-sized. The J gene is TRBJ1-1, the V gene TRBV10-3; D is possibly TRBD1 (6 bases). The CDR3 has 14 residues. Germline V gives CDR1 ENHRY, CDR2 SYGVKD. The V end lost 7 bases, the J end lost 3 bases, and 15 bases lay between the germline ends. The CDR3 spells CAITEKRGDTEAFF. The CDR3 coding sequence is TGTGCCATCACCGAAAAGAGGGGGGACACTGAAGCTTTCTTT.

The rearrangement links TRBV4-1 to TRBJ2-3; 10 nucleotides match TRBD2. CDR1 is MGHRA and CDR2 is YSYEKL in the germline V gene. Germline trimming cut 5 bases from V and 10 bases from J; bases unmatched to any gene: 18. The CDR3 runs 17 residues. The CDR3 region has the DNA TGCGCCAGCAGCGGAAGGACTAGCGGAACATCTCTCCCGCCGCAGTATTTT. Protein: CASSGRTSGTSLPPQYF.

This clonotype has a count of ten or more. The rearrangement links TRBV4-3 to TRBJ2-2; TRBD2 might be the D (5 bases). The V gene lost 1 base and the J gene lost 3 bases, with 15 bases spanning the gap. CDR3 size: 17 residues. Germline assignment: CDR1 LGHNA and CDR2 YSLEER. The CDR3 DNA reads TGCGCCAGCAGCCAAGGGGATTCGGGAAGGTACACCGGGGAGCTGTTTTTT. This codes for CASSQGDSGRYTGELFF.

This clonotype was picked up many times. V usage is TRBV9 and J usage is TRBJ1-6; D is perhaps TRBD1 (6 bases). The CDR3 is made up of 12 amino acids. The ends were cut back, 2 bases at V and 15 bases at J, with 12 bases in the middle. CDR1 is SGDLS, CDR2 YYNGEE, per germline. The CDR3 loop is CASSVTGTYLHF. In nucleotides, the CDR3 is TGTGCCAGCAGCGTCACAGGGACCTACCTCCACTTT.

This clonotype counts as medium-sized. The J gene is TRBJ1-2, the V gene TRBV7-4; D is undetermined. The CDR3 is 14 amino acids. The germline V gene encodes CDR1 SGHVT and CDR2 SQSDAQ. V lost 1 base, J lost 3 bases, and 9 bases lay in between. CDR3 bases: TGTGCCAGCAGCTTAGGAGGGCCCTACTATGGCTACACCTTC. It codes for CASSLGGPYYGYTF.

In its sample, this clonotype ranks as medium-sized. This chain connects TRBV28 to TRBJ2-3, with D perhaps given as TRBD1 or TRBD2 (5 bases each). V was cut by 6 bases and J by 3 bases, with 22 bases left in between. CDR1 MDHEN and CDR2 SYDVKM come from the germline V gene. This CDR3 region has 17 residues. CDR3 sequence reads: CASSGLPARAGTDTQYF. The CDR3 DNA sequence: TGTGCCAGCAGCGGACTCCCCGCCAGGGCTGGGACAGATACGCAGTATTTT.

In this sample, this clonotype is medium-sized. The V call is TRBV5-1, the J call TRBJ2-1; TRBD2 aligns across 8 bases. Trimming cost V 1 base and J 0 bases; bases outside gene matches: 3. CDR1 and CDR2 from the germline V gene are SGHRS and YFSETQ. The CDR3 is 16 amino acids. CDR3 region: CASSLPSGGSYNEQFF. Written as DNA, the CDR3 is TGCGCCAGCAGCTTGCCCAGCGGGGGCTCCTACAATGAGCAGTTCTTC.